This T cell receptor beta chain is from a study of CD8+CD57+ T cells in acquired aplastic anemia. Study-wide points: Patients and controls shared over 25 CD8+ CDR3 sequences.

CDR3 length: 12 amino acids. Germline V gene sequence: CDR1 MDHEN, CDR2 SYDVKM. Trimming stripped 4 bases from V and 4 bases from J, with 6 bases between. TCR beta VDJ and CDR3 profiling used genomic DNA as template. One entry per CDR3 protein, called by TCRdb with MiXCR from the reads. The sample gives approximately 270,000 distinct CDR3 sequences, roughly three fifths of which show up once; roughly 8% is in the top ten. Many counts were recorded for this clonotype. Its antigen is as yet unknown. V is TRBV28 and J is TRBJ2-3, with a weak D call TRBD2 (5 bases). The sequencing input was sorted CD4+, CD8+, or CD8+CD57+ T cells (not recorded which) from PBMCs. The sequence was obtained from a human donor with severe aplastic anemia or a healthy control (not recorded which). CDR3 residues: CASSWTADTQYF. DNA for the CDR3: TGTGCCAGCAGTTGGACTGCAGATACGCAGTATTTT.